This T cell receptor (beta chain) was documented in a study of shared clonotypes between healthy human individuals. Findings of the study overall: Specimens sampled were limited to blood, with tissue repertoires likely differing. Despite large depth, rarefaction showed incomplete sorted-subset sequencing.

The germline gives CDR1 MGHRA, CDR2 YSYEKL. The V gene end was trimmed by 4 bases and the J gene end by 4 bases; junction bases not matched to a gene: 12. CDR3 size: 16 residues. At the deep level, the assay was run. Each PCR replicate from the sorted subsets contained 200 to 250 ng DNA, which is about 30,000 T cell genomes. Generated by immunoSEQ multiplex PCR, the TCRdb table keeps only in-frame clones and is missing some. The repertoire holds hundreds of thousands of clones, with about 96% as singletons. Of note for this clone: Antigen unknown.

The chain is built from TRBV4-1 and TRBJ2-7; 8 nucleotides agree with TRBD1. The sequence came from a woman in her twenties or thirties in good health. Specimen: naive CD4+ T cells sorted from blood. Subset given: CD45RA+ positively selected. The CDR3 is CASSPNRGILLYEQYF. The CDR3 coding sequence is TGCGCCAGCAGCCCCAACAGGGGGATATTACTTTACGAGCAGTACTTC.